Listed below are T cell receptor beta chains from one sample, sequenced in a study of blood T cell repertoires in COVID-19. The repertoire was sequenced with immunoSEQ multiplex PCR; TCRdb's copy has only in-frame clones and lacks some. The sample lists around 70,000 clones, less than 85% seen once, with under 8% in the top ten. Sequenced sample: peripheral blood. These receptor sequences come from a man aged 55 to 70 with acute or convalescent COVID-19. CDR3s include the opening cysteine and the closing phenylalanine or tryptophan.

TRBJ1-1 TRBV5-1 CASSPTNAQGNTEAFF
TRBJ1-6 TRBV5-4 CASSLDRVAGSPLHF
TRBJ1-6 TRBV7-9 CASSLDGPYNSPLHF
TRBJ2-2 TRBV6-2/TRBV6-3 CASSRDFNRGELFF
TRBJ2-5 TRBV19 CASSFEETQYF
TRBJ2-3 TRBV27 CASSPGQGLTDTQYF
TRBJ1-2 TRBV9 CASSVGGPDNEGYTF
TRBJ2-5 TRBV5-1 CASTPGTGKETQYF
TRBJ1-1 TRBV27 CASSASGTEDTEAFF
TRBJ2-3 TRBV7-6 CASSALGASGSRADTQYF
TRBJ2-1 TRBV3-1/TRBV3-2 CASSQVQQGAEYNEQFF
TRBJ1-6 TRBV6-6 CASSTQEYNSPLHF
TRBJ2-5 TRBV6-1 CASSEAWGTGGLETQYF